Below are 16 T cell receptor beta chains sequenced from a single sample in a study of CD8 T cells in Susac syndrome. The authors reverse transcribed roughly 0.5 to 1 ug RNA with random hexamers. MiXCR, applied by TCRdb to the immunoSEQ multiplex PCR reads, yields one record per CDR3 protein. The repertoire holds 300,000 or so distinct CDR3 sequences, with 92% as singletons. Sequencing used CD4+ T cells from PBMCs. The receptors were gathered from a human donor with multiple sclerosis.

The rearrangement uses TRBV5-1 and TRBJ1-1; 12 bases match TRBD1. Germline V lookup: CDR1 SGHRS, CDR2 YFSETQ. This CDR3 contains 16 residues. The V gene end was trimmed by 4 bases and the J gene end by 6 bases; junction bases not matched to a gene: 10. The CDR3 nucleotides are TGCGCCAGCAGCCGAAACCCGGGACAGGGGGCCGCTGAAGCTTTCTTT. This gives the protein CASSRNPGQGAAEAFF.

The V gene is TRBV5-4, the J gene TRBJ2-3; TRBD2 matches at 8 bases. Germline V gives CDR1 SGHNT, CDR2 YYREEE (reference sequence). The CDR3 runs to 17 residues. V gave up 3 bases and J gave up 2 bases; unmatched junction bases: 11. For the CDR3, the DNA is TGTGCCAGCAGCTCAGGAGGATCGGGGGGGCCCACAGATACGCAGTATTTT. Amino acids: CASSSGGSGGPTDTQYF.

The V gene is TRBV2, the J gene TRBJ1-2; D uncertain. V lost 10 bases and J 5 bases, leaving 14 bases between the germline ends. The CDR3 has 12 amino acids. CDR1 is SNHLY, CDR2 FYNNEI, per germline. For the CDR3, the DNA is TGTGCCACCTCGGGCCTGGGGTATGGCTACACCTTC. Translation gives CATSGLGYGYTF.

This clonotype has just one count. The V gene is TRBV9, the J gene TRBJ1-1; 8 bases line up with TRBD1. V trimming: 1 base; J trimming: 5 bases; junction bases outside the gene matches: 7. The CDR3 is made up of 15 amino acids. The germline V gene has CDR1 SGDLS and CDR2 YYNGEE. The CDR3 nucleotides read TGTGCCAGCAGCGTATACGGACAGGGAATGACTGAAGCTTTCTTT. Residues: CASSVYGQGMTEAFF.

The rearrangement uses TRBV6-1 and TRBJ2-1; D is tentatively TRBD1 or TRBD2 (7 bases each). Germline assignment: CDR1 MNHNS and CDR2 SASEGT. The CDR3 spans 14 residues. Trimming removed 6 bases from V and 7 bases from J, with 16 bases in between. The CDR3 loop is CASRGRDRWNEQFF. The CDR3 DNA reads as TGTGCCAGCAGGGGGAGGGACAGATGGAATGAGCAGTTCTTC.

The J gene is TRBJ2-3, the V gene TRBV3-1; D possibly corresponds to TRBD2 (6 bases). V was clipped by 4 bases and J by 2 bases, with 16 bases between them. Germline CDR1 and CDR2: LGHDT and YNNKEL (reference sequence). This CDR3 has 16 residues. The CDR3 coding sequence is TGTGCCAGCAGCCTACTGGCAGGGAGGAACACAGATACGCAGTATTTT. Protein: CASSLLAGRNTDTQYF.

The CDR3 sequence is CASSLPRLGRTEAFF. CDR3 nucleotides: TGCGCCAGCAGTTTACCCCGGCTTGGCAGGACTGAAGCTTTCTTT. The chain couples TRBV23-1 to TRBJ1-1; D is unresolved. TRBV23-1 is an open reading frame whose function is uncertain. This CDR3 is 15 amino acids long. The V end lost 5 bases, the J end lost 5 bases, and 18 bases lay between the germline ends.

Only one count was recorded for this clonotype. The chain carries TRBV5-1 and TRBJ2-1; possible D gene TRBD2, 6 bases. Trimming took off 8 bases at V and 2 bases at J, with 14 bases between the two ends. CDR1 is SGHRS and CDR2 is YFSETQ in the germline V gene. CDR3 size: 14 residues. CDR3 protein: CASRRDTTYNEQFF. Here the CDR3 DNA reads TGCGCCAGTCGGAGGGATACAACCTACAATGAGCAGTTCTTC.

The chain carries TRBV21-1 and TRBJ1-5. TRBV21-1 is a listed pseudogene. The CDR3 is 18 amino acids. The CDR3 DNA is TGTGCCAGCAGCAAAGGAGTCCCGGCGGGGTCCCGTAATCAGCCCCAGCATTTT. Protein product: CASSKGVPAGSRNQPQHF.

This clonotype was recorded only once. The V gene is TRBV27, the J gene TRBJ2-2; TRBD1 matches 8 bases. The ends lost 8 bases at V and 7 bases at J; junction bases unmatched: 12. The CDR3 has 15 residues. In germline, CDR1 is MNHEY, CDR2 SMNVEV (reference sequence). The CDR3 DNA is TGTGCCAGCTCCTCCGAGACAGGGGTTCTCGGGGAGCTGTTTTTT. This sequence encodes CASSSETGVLGELFF.

CDR3 sequence: CSARNVAEAFF. CDR3 coding DNA: TGCAGTGCTAGAAATGTCGCTGAAGCTTTCTTT. The genes are TRBV20-1 and TRBJ1-1; no clear D. Germline CDR1 DFQATT, CDR2 SNEGSKA (reference sequence). The CDR3 runs 11 residues. V was clipped by 2 bases and J by 6 bases, with 7 bases between them.

The rearrangement links TRBV12-5 to TRBJ1-1, with a weak D call TRBD1 (5 bases). Germline-derived CDR1 and CDR2 are LGHNT and FRNRAP. The CDR3 runs 12 residues. V lost 6 bases, J lost 4 bases, and 9 bases lay in between. The CDR3, as DNA: TGTGCTAGTGGACCTAGGGGCACTGAAGCTTTCTTT. This gives the protein CASGPRGTEAFF. Supplemented by reference TRBV12-5 and TRBJ1-1, the full variable domain reads DARVTQTPRHKVTEMGQEVTMRCQPILGHNTVFWYRQTMMQGLELLAYFRNRAPLDDSGMPKDRFSAEMPDATLATLKIQPSEPRDSAVYFCASGPRGTEAFFGQGTRLTVV.

V and J are TRBV7-2 and TRBJ2-5; 10 bases are a match to TRBD2. V shed 3 bases, J shed 3 bases, and the junction held 4 bases outside the gene matches. The length of the CDR3 is 15 residues. The germline CDR1 and CDR2 sequences are SGHTA and FQGNSA. CDR3 amino acids: CASSLVLAGEETQYF. DNA for the CDR3: TGTGCCAGCAGCTTGGTTCTAGCGGGAGAAGAGACCCAGTACTTC.

This rearrangement joins TRBV5-1 to TRBJ2-2, with D possibly being TRBD2 (6 bases). The germline V gene has CDR1 SGHRS and CDR2 YFSETQ. Trimming left V 2 bases short and J 3 bases short, with 11 bases between. The CDR3 has 15 amino acids. In DNA form, the CDR3 reads TGCGCCAGCAGCTTAGGAGGGTCTTACACCGGGGAGCTGTTTTTT. The encoded protein is CASSLGGSYTGELFF.

The rearrangement uses TRBV7-9 and TRBJ2-6; 8 bases are shared with TRBD1. The V gene's germline CDR1 is SEHNR and CDR2 FQNEAQ (reference sequence). CDR3 size: 14 residues. V lost 5 bases and J lost 11; bases outside the gene matches: 8. CDR3 protein: CASSPRDRKDVLTF. Here the CDR3 DNA reads TGTGCCAGCAGCCCACGGGACAGGAAGGACGTCCTGACTTTC.

This sequence joins TRBV6-2 or TRBV6-3 and TRBJ2-3; 8 bases match TRBD2. CDR1 is MNHEY and CDR2 is SVGEGT in the germline V gene. The V segment lost 3 bases and the J segment 4 bases; nucleotides outside the gene matches: 3. The CDR3 totals 14 residues. CDR3 sequence: CASSYGTSADTQYF. For the CDR3, the DNA is TGTGCCAGCAGTTATGGGACTAGTGCAGATACGCAGTATTTT.